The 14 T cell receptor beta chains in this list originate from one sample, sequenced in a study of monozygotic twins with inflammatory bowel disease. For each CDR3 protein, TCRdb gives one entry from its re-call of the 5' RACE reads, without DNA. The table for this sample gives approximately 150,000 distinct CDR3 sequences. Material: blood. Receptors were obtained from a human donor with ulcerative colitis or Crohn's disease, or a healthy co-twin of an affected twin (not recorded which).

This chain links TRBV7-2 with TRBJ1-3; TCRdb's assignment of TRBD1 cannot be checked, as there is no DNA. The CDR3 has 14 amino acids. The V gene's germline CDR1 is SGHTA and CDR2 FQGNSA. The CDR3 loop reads CASSRDSSGNTIYF.

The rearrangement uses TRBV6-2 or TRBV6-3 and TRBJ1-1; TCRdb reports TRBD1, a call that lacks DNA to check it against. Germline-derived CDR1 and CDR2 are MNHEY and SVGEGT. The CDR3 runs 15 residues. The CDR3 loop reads CASSGETGLNTEAFF.

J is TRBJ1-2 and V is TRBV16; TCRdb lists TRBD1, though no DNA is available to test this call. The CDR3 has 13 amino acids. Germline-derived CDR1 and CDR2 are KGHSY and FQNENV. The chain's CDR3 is CASSQSDSYGYTF.

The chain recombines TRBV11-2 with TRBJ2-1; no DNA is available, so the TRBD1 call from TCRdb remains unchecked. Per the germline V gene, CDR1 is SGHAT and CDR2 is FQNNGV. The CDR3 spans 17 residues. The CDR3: CASSLGPDRGLYNEQFF. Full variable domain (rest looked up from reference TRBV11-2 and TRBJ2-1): EAGVAQSPRYKIIEKRQSVAFWCNPISGHATLYWYQQILGQGPKLLIQFQNNGVVDDSQLPKDRFSAERLKGVDSTLKIQPAKLEDSAVYLCASSLGPDRGLYNEQFFGPGTRLTVL.

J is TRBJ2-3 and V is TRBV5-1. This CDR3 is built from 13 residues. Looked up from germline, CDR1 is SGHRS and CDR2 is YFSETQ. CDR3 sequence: CASSPNLRDTQYF.

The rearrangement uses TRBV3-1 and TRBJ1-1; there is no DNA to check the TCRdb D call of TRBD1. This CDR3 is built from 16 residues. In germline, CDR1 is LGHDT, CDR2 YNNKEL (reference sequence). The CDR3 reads CASSPRVGSGGNEAFF.

The CDR3 region is CASSLVSGGEQFF. The rearrangement links TRBV11-1 to TRBJ2-1. Germline CDR1 SGHAT, CDR2 FQDESV (reference sequence). The CDR3 has 13 residues.

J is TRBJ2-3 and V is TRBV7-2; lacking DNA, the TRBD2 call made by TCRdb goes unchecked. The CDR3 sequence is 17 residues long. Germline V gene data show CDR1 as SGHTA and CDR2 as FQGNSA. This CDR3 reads CASSLGSTSGSTDTQYF.

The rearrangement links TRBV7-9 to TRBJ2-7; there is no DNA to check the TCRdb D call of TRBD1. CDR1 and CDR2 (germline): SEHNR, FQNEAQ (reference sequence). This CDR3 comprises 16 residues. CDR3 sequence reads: CASSSDREMKTYEQYF. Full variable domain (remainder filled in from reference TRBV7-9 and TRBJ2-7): DTGVSQNPRHKITKRGQNVTFRCDPISEHNRLYWYRQTLGQGPEFLTYFQNEAQLEKSRLLSDRFSAERPKGSFSTLEIQRTEQGDSAMYLCASSSDREMKTYEQYFGPGTRLTVT.

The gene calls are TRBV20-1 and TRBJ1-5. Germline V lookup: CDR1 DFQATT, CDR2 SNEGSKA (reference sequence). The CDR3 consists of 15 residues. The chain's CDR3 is CSARVRQGGNQPQHF.

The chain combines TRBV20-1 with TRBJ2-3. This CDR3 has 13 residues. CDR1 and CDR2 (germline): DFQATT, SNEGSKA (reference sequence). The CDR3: CSAKDRSTDTQYF.

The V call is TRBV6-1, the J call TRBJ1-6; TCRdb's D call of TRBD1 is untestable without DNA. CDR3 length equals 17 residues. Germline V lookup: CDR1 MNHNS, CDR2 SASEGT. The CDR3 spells CASRDGAYRVGNSPLHF.

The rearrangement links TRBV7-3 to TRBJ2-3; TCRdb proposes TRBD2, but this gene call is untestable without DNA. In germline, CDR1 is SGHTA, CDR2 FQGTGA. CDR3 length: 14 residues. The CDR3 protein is CASSLGTPTDTQYF.

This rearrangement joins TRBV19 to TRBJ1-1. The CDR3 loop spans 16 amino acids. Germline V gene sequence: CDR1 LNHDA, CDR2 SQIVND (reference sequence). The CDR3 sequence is CASSIGSPAPNTEAFF.